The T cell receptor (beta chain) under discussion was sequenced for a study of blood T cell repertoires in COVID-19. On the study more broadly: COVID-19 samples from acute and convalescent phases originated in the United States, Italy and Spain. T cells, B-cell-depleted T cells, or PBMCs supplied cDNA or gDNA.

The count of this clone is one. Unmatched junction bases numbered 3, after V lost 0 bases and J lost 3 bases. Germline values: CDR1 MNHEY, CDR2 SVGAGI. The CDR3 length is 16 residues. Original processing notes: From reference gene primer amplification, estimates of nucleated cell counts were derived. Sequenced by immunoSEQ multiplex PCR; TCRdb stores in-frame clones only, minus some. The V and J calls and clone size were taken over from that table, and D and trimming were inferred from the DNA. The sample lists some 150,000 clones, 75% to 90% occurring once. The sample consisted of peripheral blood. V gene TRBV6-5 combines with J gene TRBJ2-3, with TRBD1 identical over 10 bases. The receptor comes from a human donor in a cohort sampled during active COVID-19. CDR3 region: CASSYSGQGTTDTQYF. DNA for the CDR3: TGTGCCAGCAGTTACTCGGGACAGGGGACGACAGATACGCAGTATTTT.